This is a list of T cell receptor beta chains from one sample in a study of prognosis after radiotherapy for stage I lung cancer. TCRdb itself ran the multiplex PCR reads through MiXCR, one entry per CDR3 protein. The table includes about 35,000 distinct CDR3 sequences, less than 40% detected once. The source material was PBMCs, sampled before or after stereotactic body radiation therapy (not recorded which). These receptors were obtained from a donor older than 45 with non-small cell lung cancer. Each CDR3 is given with its conserved first and last residue. D genes are given only for firm matches.

V	D	J	CDR3
TRBV11-2	.	TRBJ2-4	CASSPRRRVLGSENIQYF
TRBV6-1	.	TRBJ2-6	CASSRLNLRTAPGANVLTF
TRBV9	.	TRBJ1-6	CASSVGSGASNSPLHF
TRBV12-3/TRBV12-4	.	TRBJ1-2	CASSPGRSYGYTF
TRBV7-9	.	TRBJ2-3	CASSPSLIADTQYF
TRBV6-1	.	TRBJ2-3	CASSEKSGRWDTQYF
TRBV19	TRBD1	TRBJ1-1	CASSPQGGIMNTEAFF
TRBV3-1	TRBD1	TRBJ1-2	CASSQDLGTGLYGYTF
TRBV15	.	TRBJ1-2	CATSTGNSYGYIF
TRBV11-3	.	TRBJ2-1	CASSQDYDSYNEQFF
TRBV20-1	.	TRBJ1-1	CSATTSREAFF
TRBV5-1	.	TRBJ1-2	CASSFHSGRRSDGYTF
TRBV19	TRBD1	TRBJ2-2	CASSTTDRERAGELFF
TRBV12-3/TRBV12-4	.	TRBJ2-7	CASILAARDTGEQYF
TRBV9	.	TRBJ1-1	CASSVELTEAFF
TRBV28	.	TRBJ1-1	CASSSRLDTEAFF
TRBV6-2/TRBV6-3	.	TRBJ2-7	CASSSLEVRGAYEQYF
TRBV6-1	.	TRBJ1-2	CASSAIVGWLSYGYTF